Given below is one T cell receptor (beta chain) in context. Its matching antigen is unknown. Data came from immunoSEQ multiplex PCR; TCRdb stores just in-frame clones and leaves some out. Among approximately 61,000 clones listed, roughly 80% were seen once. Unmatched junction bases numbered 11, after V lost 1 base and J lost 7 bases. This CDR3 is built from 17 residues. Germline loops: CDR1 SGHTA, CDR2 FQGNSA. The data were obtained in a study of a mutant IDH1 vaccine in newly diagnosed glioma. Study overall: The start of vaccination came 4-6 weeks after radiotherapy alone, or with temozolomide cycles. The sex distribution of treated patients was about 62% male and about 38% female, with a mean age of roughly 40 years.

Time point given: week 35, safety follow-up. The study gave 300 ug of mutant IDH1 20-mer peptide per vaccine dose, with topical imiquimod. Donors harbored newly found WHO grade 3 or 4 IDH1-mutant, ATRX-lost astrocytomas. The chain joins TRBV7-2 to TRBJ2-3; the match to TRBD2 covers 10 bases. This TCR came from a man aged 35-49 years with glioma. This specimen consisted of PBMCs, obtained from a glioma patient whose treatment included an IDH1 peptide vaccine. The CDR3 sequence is CASSLVVSAGGPYTQYF. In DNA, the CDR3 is TGTGCCAGCAGCTTAGTGGTTTCAGCGGGAGGGCCGTATACGCAGTATTTT.